This entry lists 10 T cell receptor beta chains sequenced from one sample in a study of blood T cell repertoires in COVID-19. Only in-frame clones appear in the TCRdb table, and some are missing; sequencing was by immunoSEQ multiplex PCR. This table holds roughly 350,000 clones, around 90% found once. The sample was PBMCs or T cells enriched from blood (not recorded which). All receptors derive from a woman in her 30s who had recovered from COVID-19.

The rearrangement joins TRBV4-2 to TRBJ1-2; 8 nucleotides agree with TRBD1. Germline V CDR1 and CDR2: LGHNA, YNFKEQ. The V gene end was trimmed by 2 bases and the J gene end by 4 bases; junction bases not matched to a gene: 12. The CDR3 runs to 17 residues. CDR3 region: CASSQHRQGPEPYGYTF. DNA for the CDR3: TGTGCCAGCAGCCAACACCGACAGGGGCCAGAACCCTATGGCTACACCTTC.

This sequence joins TRBV28 and TRBJ1-1, with 11 bases identical to TRBD1. There are 15 residues in the CDR3. The J segment lost 3 bases and the V segment lost 5 bases, leaving 5 bases of the junction unmatched. The germline CDR1 and CDR2 sequences are MDHEN and SYDVKM. The CDR3 sequence is CASSGQGAGDTEAFF. The CDR3 nucleotides read TGTGCCAGCAGTGGACAGGGGGCAGGGGACACTGAAGCTTTCTTT.

A few counts support this clone. V gene TRBV28 combines with J gene TRBJ1-2; 7 bases are shared with TRBD1. The V segment lost 2 bases and the J segment 3 bases; nucleotides outside the gene matches: 3. The V gene's germline CDR1 is MDHEN and CDR2 SYDVKM. The CDR3 runs 14 residues. The CDR3 here is CASSLGGGDYGYTF. Written as DNA, the CDR3 is TGTGCCAGCAGTTTAGGAGGGGGCGACTATGGCTACACCTTC.

The chain joins TRBV28 to TRBJ2-1; the match to TRBD2 covers 8 bases. With V trimmed by 0 bases and J by 0 bases, 1 base remained unmatched. The CDR3 is 16 amino acids. From germline, CDR1 is MDHEN and CDR2 SYDVKM. CDR3 coding DNA: TGTGCCAGCAGTTTATGGAGCGGGGGCTCCTACAATGAGCAGTTCTTC. It is translated as CASSLWSGGSYNEQFF.

The chain carries TRBV5-7 and TRBJ1-2, with a possible D match to TRBD1 (6 bases). TRBV5-7 is an ORF, with its function uncertain. The CDR3 covers 11 residues. With 7 bases removed from V and 14 bases from J, the gap between germline ends came to 18 bases. The CDR3 coding sequence is TGTGCCAGCCATAGCACAGGGATTGGGACCTTC. It specifies CASHSTGIGTF.

V and J are TRBV2 and TRBJ2-5; D is perhaps TRBD1 (6 bases). The CDR3 sequence is 15 residues long. V shed 8 bases and J shed 3 bases, with 19 bases lying between them. Germline V lookup: CDR1 SNHLY, CDR2 FYNNEI. The CDR3 sequence is CASHKGRDNEETQYF. DNA of the CDR3: TGTGCCAGCCATAAGGGCCGGGACAATGAAGAGACCCAGTACTTC.

A few counts support this clone. CDR3 residues: CASSLTSAGGGETQYF. CDR3 DNA: TGTGCCAGCAGCCTTACATCAGCGGGAGGGGGTGAGACCCAGTACTTC. The chain employs TRBV27 and TRBJ2-5; 10 bases agree with TRBD2. The germline V gene encodes CDR1 MNHEY and CDR2 SMNVEV (reference sequence). The length of the CDR3 is 16 residues. V lost 6 bases, J lost 5 bases, and 12 bases stayed unmatched.

CDR3: CAWRRVGAGELFF. In nucleotides, the CDR3 is TGTGCCTGGAGGCGGGTTGGGGCCGGGGAGCTGTTTTTT. This chain links TRBV30 with TRBJ2-2, with D possibly matching TRBD2 (5 bases). V gave up 3 bases and J gave up 6 bases, with 11 bases separating them. CDR1 GTSNPN and CDR2 SVGIG come from the germline V gene (reference sequence). The CDR3 length is 13 residues.

This chain uses TRBV5-8 with TRBJ1-1; D is possibly TRBD1 (5 bases). The V gene's germline CDR1 is SGHTS and CDR2 YDEGEE. V dropped 0 bases and J dropped 4 bases, with 10 bases sitting between them. This CDR3 comprises 14 residues. The chain's CDR3 is CASSLVAGPTEAFF. The CDR3 coding sequence is TGTGCCAGCAGCTTGGTAGCAGGGCCCACTGAAGCTTTCTTT.

V and J are TRBV6-2 or TRBV6-3 and TRBJ1-5; weak D call: TRBD1 (5 bases). Germline-derived CDR1 and CDR2 are MNHEY and SVGEGT. V shed 0 bases and J shed 2 bases, with 11 bases lying between them. The CDR3 contains 16 residues. The CDR3 loop is CASSYSSGAGNQPQHF. The CDR3 coding sequence is TGTGCCAGCAGTTACTCGAGTGGGGCGGGCAATCAGCCCCAGCATTTT.